Shown below are 5 T cell receptor beta chains from a single sample sequenced in a study of blood T cell repertoires in COVID-19. TCRdb's table, derived via immunoSEQ multiplex PCR, lists solely in-frame clones and lacks some. This table holds some 110,000 clones, roughly 76% found once. The material sequenced was peripheral blood. These receptors were obtained from a woman aged 70 to 79 with acute or convalescent COVID-19.

This chain uses TRBV6-2 or TRBV6-3 with TRBJ2-5; TRBD1 aligns across 9 bases. This CDR3 is 15 amino acids long. V shed 6 bases and J 5 bases; nucleotides not matched to a gene: 10. Germline V gene data show CDR1 as MNHEY and CDR2 as SVGEGT. CDR3 nucleotide sequence: TGTGCCAGCAGCTGGGGACAGGGAGGTCGGGAGACCCAGTACTTC. Its translation: CASSWGQGGRETQYF.

In this sample, this clone turned up once. J is TRBJ2-5 and V is TRBV6-1, with a tentative D call TRBD2 (7 bases). Trimming stripped 2 bases from V and 4 bases from J, with 11 bases between. The CDR3 length is 14 residues. CDR1 is MNHNS and CDR2 is SASEGT in the germline V gene. The CDR3 DNA reads as TGTGCCAGCAGTGAAACGGGGGGCTCAGAGACCCAGTACTTC. It is translated as CASSETGGSETQYF.

The rearrangement uses TRBV29-1 and TRBJ1-2, with 8 bases that match TRBD1. The trim removed 6 bases at V and 7 bases at J, leaving 10 bases unmatched. The CDR3 contains 13 residues. Germline values: CDR1 SQVTM, CDR2 ANQGSEA. CDR3 in amino acids: CSVLGQGAGGYTF. The CDR3 nucleotides read TGCAGCGTCCTCGGTCAGGGGGCTGGTGGCTACACCTTC.

The V and J genes are TRBV5-1 and TRBJ2-3; TRBD2 aligns across 8 bases. J lost 8 bases, V lost 3 bases, and 17 bases had no gene match. The length of the CDR3 is 17 residues. Germline V gene sequence: CDR1 SGHRS, CDR2 YFSETQ. The CDR3 nucleotides read TGCGCCAGCAGCTCGCTAACTAGCGGCAACCTCCGGGGTACGCAGTATTTT. Its translation is CASSSLTSGNLRGTQYF.

V is TRBV5-1 and J is TRBJ1-2; weak D call: TRBD1 (5 bases). CDR3 length: 15 residues. Germline V CDR1 and CDR2: SGHRS, YFSETQ. The V end lost 4 bases, the J end lost 2 bases, and 15 bases lay between the germline ends. The CDR3 sequence: CASSPSGGDNYGYTF. The DNA for the CDR3 is TGCGCCAGCAGCCCCTCCGGCGGGGACAACTATGGCTACACCTTC.